The source of this TCR beta chain is a study of OX40 agonist ivuxolimab in advanced cancers. Findings of the study overall: Relatively little clonal expansion, among the lowest observed, appeared in partial responders at 0.1-3.0 mg/kg. Among T cells, CD8+ cells averaged more expanded clones than CD4+ cells.

Remarks on this clone: Its antigen is unidentified.

The CDR3 loop spans 12 amino acids. V was cut by 5 bases and J by 7 bases, with 12 bases left in between. CDR1 and CDR2 from the germline V gene are SGHAT and FQDESV (reference sequence). The repertoire was sequenced with immunoSEQ multiplex PCR; TCRdb's copy has only in-frame clones and lacks some. The repertoire holds some 70,000 clones, with over 85% as singletons. It was autoimmune disease history or systemic immunosuppression that excluded patients. Sequencing was performed on CD4+ or CD8+ T cells sorted from blood, taken in a trial of the OX40 agonist ivuxolimab. The chain couples TRBV11-1 to TRBJ2-7, with D maybe TRBD2 (5 bases). This clonotype was obtained from an adult with an advanced solid tumor such as melanoma, head and neck, liver or kidney cancer. The CDR3 loop reads CASSPVRGEQYF. The DNA for the CDR3 is TGTGCCAGCAGCCCGGTACGGGGAGAGCAGTACTTC.